Each of the 17 T cell receptor beta chains below was sequenced from the same sample in a study of blood T cell repertoires in COVID-19. Profiling relied on immunoSEQ multiplex PCR, and the TCRdb table lists in-frame clones only, not all of them. Altogether 65,000 to 75,000 clones are present, 75% being singletons, with the ten largest covering under 25%. Sequencing input: peripheral blood. The receptors here all came from a man between 65 and 85 years old with acute or convalescent COVID-19.

This chain joins TRBV7-2 and TRBJ2-1; 11 bases fit TRBD2. The V segment lost 4 bases and the J segment 15 bases; nucleotides outside the gene matches: 14. The CDR3 runs 15 residues. Germline V gene lookup returns CDR1 SGHTA and CDR2 FQGNSA. The CDR3 spells CASSSGLAEQVGWFF. The CDR3, as DNA: TGTGCCAGCAGCTCGGGACTAGCGGAGCAAGTAGGTTGGTTCTTC.

This sequence joins TRBV5-1 and TRBJ2-3; 8 nucleotides align to TRBD2. In germline, CDR1 is SGHRS, CDR2 YFSETQ. The ends lost 0 bases at V and 1 base at J; junction bases unmatched: 7. The CDR3 is 17 residues long. The CDR3 bases are TGCGCCAGCAGCTTGGCGGGACTAGGGGCGGGCACAGATACGCAGTATTTT. Translated: CASSLAGLGAGTDTQYF.

The chain links TRBV20-1 to TRBJ2-7; maybe TRBD1 (6 bases). V was clipped by 5 bases and J by 5 bases, with 10 bases between them. The CDR3 covers 11 residues. In germline, CDR1 is DFQATT, CDR2 SNEGSKA (reference sequence). The CDR3: CSASQGNEQYF. CDR3 sequence (DNA): TGCAGTGCTTCCCAGGGGAACGAGCAGTACTTC.

This chain uses TRBV12-3 or TRBV12-4 with TRBJ1-2, with D perhaps TRBD1 (6 bases). The CDR3 is 13 amino acids. V was pared by 6 bases and J by 5 bases, with 13 bases between. The CDR3 region has the DNA TGTGCCAGCAGGAACGGACAGTGGTATGGCTACACCTTC. Translation gives CASRNGQWYGYTF.

The CDR3 region is CAISDPGQRSSYEQYF. The CDR3 region has the DNA TGTGCCATCAGTGATCCGGGACAGAGGAGCTCCTACGAGCAGTACTTC. This chain joins TRBV10-3 and TRBJ2-7, with 7 bases that match TRBD1. The CDR3 has 16 residues. Losses at the gene ends were 3 bases for V and 0 bases for J; bases not matched to a gene: 8. CDR1 and CDR2 (germline): ENHRY, SYGVKD.

This chain joins TRBV7-3 and TRBJ2-2, with a weak D call TRBD2 (5 bases). Deletions cut 8 bases from V and 1 base from J, with 11 bases between. This CDR3 has 14 amino acids. CDR1 and CDR2 (germline): SGHTA, FQGTGA. CDR3 region: CASRGTWNTGELFF. The CDR3 DNA reads TGTGCCAGCCGGGGAACCTGGAACACCGGGGAGCTGTTTTTT.

The chain carries TRBV27 and TRBJ1-2; possible D gene TRBD1, 5 bases. Germline CDR1 reads MNHEY; CDR2 reads SMNVEV (reference sequence). This CDR3 is built from 13 residues. Trimming cost V 6 bases and J 0 bases, with 8 bases left between them. The CDR3, as DNA: TGTGCCAGCAGCTGGGACTCTAACTATGGCTACACCTTC. It is translated as CASSWDSNYGYTF.

In its sample, this clone was seen a few times. The chain has TRBV9 and TRBJ1-1, with TRBD1 as a possible D gene (5 bases). CDR3 length equals 13 residues. From germline, CDR1 is SGDLS and CDR2 YYNGEE. V lost 4 bases and J lost 4, with 11 bases in between. The CDR3: CASSQGSSTEAFF. The CDR3 DNA reads as TGTGCCAGCAGCCAGGGTAGCAGCACTGAAGCTTTCTTT.

The chain employs TRBV5-1 and TRBJ2-7, with 10 bases matching TRBD1. CDR1 is SGHRS and CDR2 is YFSETQ in the germline V gene. The CDR3 sequence is 14 residues long. The ends lost 4 bases at V and 4 bases at J; junction bases unmatched: 5. This chain's CDR3 is CASSPGDRGYEQYF. In DNA form, the CDR3 reads TGCGCCAGCAGCCCTGGGGACAGGGGATACGAGCAGTACTTC.

The chain uses TRBV12-5 and TRBJ2-7; 8 bases align to TRBD1. The germline V gene encodes CDR1 LGHNT and CDR2 FRNRAP. CDR3 length: 16 residues. Trimming at V came to 2 bases and at J to 3 bases, leaving 9 bases not matched to a gene. In DNA, the CDR3 is TGTGCTAGTGGTTTGAGTCGGGACAGGAGGATCTACGAGCAGTACTTC. Its translation is CASGLSRDRRIYEQYF.

This chain links TRBV15 with TRBJ1-2; 8 bases align to TRBD1. Germline V gene sequence: CDR1 LNHNV, CDR2 YYDKDF (reference sequence). The CDR3 has 16 residues. Trimming took 1 base from V and 4 from J; bases not matched to a gene: 8. CDR3 DNA sequence: TGTGCCACCAGCAGAGGGACCAGGGGGCCTACCTATGGCTACACCTTC. Its protein is CATSRGTRGPTYGYTF.

The rearrangement links TRBV27 to TRBJ1-2; 7 bases are a match to TRBD1. Germline trimming cut 5 bases from V and 4 bases from J; bases unmatched to any gene: 10. Per the germline V gene, CDR1 is MNHEY and CDR2 is SMNVEV (reference sequence). This CDR3 comprises 15 residues. CDR3 protein: CASSVQGHNGYGYTF. The CDR3 region has the DNA TGTGCCAGCAGTGTACAGGGGCATAATGGCTATGGCTACACCTTC.

This clone was detected a few times. The rearrangement uses TRBV7-2 and TRBJ1-2; TRBD1 matches at 12 bases. The CDR3 extends over 17 amino acids. The V gene end was trimmed by 7 bases and the J gene end by 5 bases; junction bases not matched to a gene: 14. Germline CDR1 reads SGHTA; CDR2 reads FQGNSA. The CDR3 loop is CASILSPGTGGDYGYTF. As DNA, the CDR3 is TGTGCCAGCATTCTCTCTCCCGGGACAGGGGGCGATTATGGCTACACCTTC.

This rearrangement joins TRBV28 to TRBJ2-1; 13 bases are shared with TRBD2. Unmatched junction bases numbered 1, after V lost 4 bases and J lost 10 bases. The CDR3 runs 13 residues. Germline values: CDR1 MDHEN, CDR2 SYDVKM. The CDR3 region has the DNA TGTGCCAGCAGTTGGACTAGCGGGGGAGAGCAGTTCTTC. Translation gives CASSWTSGGEQFF.

This clone has only one observation. An end of the junction does not agree with germline; a read error may underlie this. This chain connects TRBV7-7 to TRBJ2-7, with D perhaps matching TRBD2 (5 bases). CDR1 and CDR2 from the germline V gene are SSHAT and FNYEAQ (reference sequence). This CDR3 comprises 13 residues. The CDR3 bases are TGTGCTAGCAGCTCAGGACGGGATGGCGAGCAGTACTTC. Translation: CASSSGRDGEQYF. The full variable domain, rest sourced from reference TRBV7-7 and TRBJ2-7, is GAGVSQSPRYKVTKRGQDVTLRCDPISSHATLYWYQQALGQGPEFLTYFNYEAQPDKSGLPSDRFSAERPEGSISTLTIQRTEQRDSAMYRCASSSGRDGEQYFGPGTRLTVT.

This chain joins TRBV19 and TRBJ2-1; weak D call: TRBD2 (5 bases). V lost 0 bases to trimming and J lost 10 bases, with 10 bases between them. CDR1 is LNHDA and CDR2 is SQIVND in the germline V gene (reference sequence). The CDR3 extends over 13 amino acids. CDR3 loop: CASSIELRVEQFF. The CDR3 DNA reads TGTGCCAGTAGTATAGAGTTGAGGGTGGAGCAGTTCTTC. The variable domain in full, completed from reference TRBV19 and TRBJ2-1, reads DGGITQSPKYLFRKEGQNVTLSCEQNLNHDAMYWYRQDPGQGLRLIYYSQIVNDFQKGDIAEGYSVSREKKESFPLTVTSAQKNPTAFYLCASSIELRVEQFFGPGTRLTVL.

The rearrangement uses TRBV19 and TRBJ1-5, with TRBD1 identical over 8 bases. Germline values: CDR1 LNHDA, CDR2 SQIVND (reference sequence). V lost 5 bases and J lost 6; bases outside the gene matches: 15. The CDR3 sequence is 17 residues long. The CDR3 DNA reads as TGTGCCAGTAGTCCCACCCCGGGACAGGCAGGTGGTCAGCCCCAGCATTTT. It yields the protein CASSPTPGQAGGQPQHF. Combining the CDR3 with reference TRBV19 and TRBJ1-5 gives the whole variable domain DGGITQSPKYLFRKEGQNVTLSCEQNLNHDAMYWYRQDPGQGLRLIYYSQIVNDFQKGDIAEGYSVSREKKESFPLTVTSAQKNPTAFYLCASSPTPGQAGGQPQHFGDGTRLSIL.